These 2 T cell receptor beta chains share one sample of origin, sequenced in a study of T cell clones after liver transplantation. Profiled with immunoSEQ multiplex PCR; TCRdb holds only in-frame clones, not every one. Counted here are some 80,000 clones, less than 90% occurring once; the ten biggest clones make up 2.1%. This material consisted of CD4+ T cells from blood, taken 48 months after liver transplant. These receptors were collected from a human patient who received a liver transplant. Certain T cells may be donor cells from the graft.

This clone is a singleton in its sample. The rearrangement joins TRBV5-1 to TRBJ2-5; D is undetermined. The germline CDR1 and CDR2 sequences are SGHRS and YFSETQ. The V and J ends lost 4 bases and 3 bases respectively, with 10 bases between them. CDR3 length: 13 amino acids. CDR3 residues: CASSHEPEETQYF. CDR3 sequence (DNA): TGCGCCAGCAGCCATGAACCCGAAGAGACCCAGTACTTC.

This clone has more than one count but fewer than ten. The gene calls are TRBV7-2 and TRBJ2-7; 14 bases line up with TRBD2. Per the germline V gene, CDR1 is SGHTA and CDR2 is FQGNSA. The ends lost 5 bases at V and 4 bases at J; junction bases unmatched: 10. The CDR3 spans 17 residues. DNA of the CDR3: TGTGCCAGCAGCGTGGCAGGGACTAGCGGGAGTCCTTACGAGCAGTACTTC. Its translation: CASSVAGTSGSPYEQYF.